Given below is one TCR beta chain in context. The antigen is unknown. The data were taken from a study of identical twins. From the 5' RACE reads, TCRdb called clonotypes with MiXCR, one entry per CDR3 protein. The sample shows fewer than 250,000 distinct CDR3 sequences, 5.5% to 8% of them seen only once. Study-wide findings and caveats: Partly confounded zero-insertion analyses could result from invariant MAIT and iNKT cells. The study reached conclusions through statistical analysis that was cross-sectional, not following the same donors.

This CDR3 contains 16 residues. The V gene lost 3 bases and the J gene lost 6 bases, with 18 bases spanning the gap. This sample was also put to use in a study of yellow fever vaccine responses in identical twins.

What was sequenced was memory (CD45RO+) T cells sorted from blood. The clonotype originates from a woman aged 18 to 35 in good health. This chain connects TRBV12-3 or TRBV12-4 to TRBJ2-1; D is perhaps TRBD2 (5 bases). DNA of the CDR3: TGTGCCAGCAGTTTCGGGGTCGCTGCGGGCCTCAATGAGCAGTTCTTC. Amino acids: CASSFGVAAGLNEQFF.